The clone carrying this TCR beta chain was observed once. Antigen: not known. The germline CDR1 and CDR2 sequences are SGHRS and YFSETQ. This CDR3 spans 13 amino acids. V shed 8 bases and J shed 7 bases, with 18 bases lying between them. The PCR was carried out with 60 Vbeta primers and 13 Jbeta primers. Assay: immunoSEQ multiplex PCR; the TCRdb copy retains only in-frame clones and omits some. The sample gives roughly 68,000 clones, roughly 80% of which show up once; 4% to 5.5% is in the top ten. This record comes from a study of cytomegalovirus exposure and HLA in healthy donors. Notes on the study in general: In an earlier analysis, in 620 or so donors, most V segments appeared productive either ~90% or ~30% of the time.

Sequences were obtained from PBMCs. The sequence was collected from a male donor in good health and CMV-seropositive. The genes are TRBV5-1 and TRBJ1-1, with a weak D call TRBD1 (6 bases). In DNA form, the CDR3 reads TGCGCCAGTGCGGGGGAGGGGGGGATTGAAGCTTTCTTT. This translates into CASAGEGGIEAFF.